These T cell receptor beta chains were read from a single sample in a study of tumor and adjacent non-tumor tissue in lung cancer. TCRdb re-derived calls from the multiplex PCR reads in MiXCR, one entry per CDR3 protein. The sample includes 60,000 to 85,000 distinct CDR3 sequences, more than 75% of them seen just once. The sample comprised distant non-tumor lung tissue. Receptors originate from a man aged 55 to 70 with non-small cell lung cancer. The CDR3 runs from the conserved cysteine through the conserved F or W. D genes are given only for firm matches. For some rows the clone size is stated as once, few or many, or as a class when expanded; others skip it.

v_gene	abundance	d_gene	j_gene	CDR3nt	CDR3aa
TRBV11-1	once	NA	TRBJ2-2	TGTGCCAGCAGCTATACGGGTGACACCGGGGAACTGTTTTTT	CASSYTGDTGELFF
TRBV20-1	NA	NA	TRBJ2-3	TGCGGTGCCCTTTTCTTGGCACACACAGATACGCAGTATTTT	CGALFLAHTDTQYF
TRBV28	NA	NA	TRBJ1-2	TGTACCAGCAGTGGGGTCCTCGGGAACTATGGCTACACCTTC	CTSSGVLGNYGYTF
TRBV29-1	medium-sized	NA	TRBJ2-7	TGCAGCGTTCGTAGCGACTACGAGCAGTACTTC	CSVRSDYEQYF
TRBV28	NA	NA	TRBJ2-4	TGTGCCAGCAGTTTATACCCCTTAGCCGTAAACATTCAGTACTTC	CASSLYPLAVNIQYF
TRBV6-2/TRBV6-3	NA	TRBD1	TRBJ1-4	TGTGCCAGCAACCTGCGGGACAGAGGACCAAAACTGTTTTTT	CASNLRDRGPKLFF
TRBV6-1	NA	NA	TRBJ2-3	TGTGCCAGATTATTGACTAGAAGCACAAATACGCAGTATTTT	CARLLTRSTNTQYF
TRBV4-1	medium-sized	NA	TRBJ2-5	TGCGCCAGCAGCATCTCCGGAAGTACCCGAGAGACCCAGTACTTC	CASSISGSTRETQYF
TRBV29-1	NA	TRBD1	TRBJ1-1	TGCAGCATCTCGGCAGGGGGGGACACTGAAGCCTTCTTT	CSISAGGDTEAFF
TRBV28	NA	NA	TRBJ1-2	TGTGCCAGCAGACCGGCCGGGACACCCTTTGGCTACGCCTTC	CASRPAGTPFGYAF
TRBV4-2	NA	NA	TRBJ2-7	TGTGTCTGCAGCCACGGCAACTACGAGCAGTACTTC	CVCSHGNYEQYF
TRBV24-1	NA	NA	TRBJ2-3	TGTGCCACCGCGGTAGTGGATGGCACAGATACGCAGTATTTT	CATAVVDGTDTQYF
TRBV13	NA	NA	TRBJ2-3	TGTGCCACCCTCGACGGCCTGATAGATGTGAATACGCAGTATTTT	CATLDGLIDVNTQYF
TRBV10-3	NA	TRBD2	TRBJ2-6	TGTGCCATCAGTGAACATGGGACTAGCGGGAGGGAGTCTGGGGCCAACGCCCTGGCTTTC	CAISEHGTSGRESGANALAF
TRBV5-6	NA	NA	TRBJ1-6	TGTGCCAGCAACTTGAGGCAGGGGAATGGATCACCACTCTACTTT	CASNLRQGNGSPLYF
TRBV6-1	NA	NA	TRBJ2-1	TGTGCCAGCAGTCCGAGCGACGGGAGCTTCTACAATGAGCAGTTCTTT	CASSPSDGSFYNEQFF
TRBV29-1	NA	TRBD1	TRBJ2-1	TGCAGCGTTGAAGTCCTGGCCGGGACAGGGTTCAATGAGCACTTCTTC	CSVEVLAGTGFNEHFF
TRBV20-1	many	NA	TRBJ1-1	TGCAGTGGGGGGAGGACGGCCTTGAACACTGAAGCTTTCTTT	CSGGRTALNTEAFF